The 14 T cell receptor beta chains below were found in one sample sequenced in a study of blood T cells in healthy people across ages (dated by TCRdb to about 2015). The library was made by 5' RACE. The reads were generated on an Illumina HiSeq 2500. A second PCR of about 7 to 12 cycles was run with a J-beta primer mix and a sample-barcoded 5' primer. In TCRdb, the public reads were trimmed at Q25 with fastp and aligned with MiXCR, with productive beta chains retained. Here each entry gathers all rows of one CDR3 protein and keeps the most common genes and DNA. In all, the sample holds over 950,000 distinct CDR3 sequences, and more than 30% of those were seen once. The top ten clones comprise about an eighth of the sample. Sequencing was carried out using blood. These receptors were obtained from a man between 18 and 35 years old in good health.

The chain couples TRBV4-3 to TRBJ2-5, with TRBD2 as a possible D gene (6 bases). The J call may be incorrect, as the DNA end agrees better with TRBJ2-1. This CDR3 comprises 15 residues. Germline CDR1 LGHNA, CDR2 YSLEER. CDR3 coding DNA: TGCGCCAGCAGCCCACGGGACTTTCGACAAGAGACCCAGTTCTTC. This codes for CASSPRDFRQETQFF.

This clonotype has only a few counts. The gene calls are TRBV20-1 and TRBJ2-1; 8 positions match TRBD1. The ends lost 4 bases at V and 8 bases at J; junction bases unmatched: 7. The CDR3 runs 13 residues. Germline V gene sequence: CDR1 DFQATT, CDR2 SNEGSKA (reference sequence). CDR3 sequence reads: CSAIYRGDYEQFF. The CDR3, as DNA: TGCAGTGCTATTTACAGGGGGGACTATGAGCAGTTCTTC.

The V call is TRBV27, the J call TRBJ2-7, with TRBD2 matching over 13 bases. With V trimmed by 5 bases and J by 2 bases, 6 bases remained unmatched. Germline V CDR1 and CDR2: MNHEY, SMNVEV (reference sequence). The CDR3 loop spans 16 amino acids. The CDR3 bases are TGTGCCAGCAGTCCGACTAGCGGGGGGACTCCCTACGAGCAGTACTTC. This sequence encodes CASSPTSGGTPYEQYF.

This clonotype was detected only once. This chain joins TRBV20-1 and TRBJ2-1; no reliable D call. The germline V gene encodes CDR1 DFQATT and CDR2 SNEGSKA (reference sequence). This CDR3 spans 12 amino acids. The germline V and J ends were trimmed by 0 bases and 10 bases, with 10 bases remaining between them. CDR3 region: CSARDHGYEQFF. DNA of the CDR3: TGCAGTGCTAGAGATCATGGCTACGAGCAGTTCTTC.

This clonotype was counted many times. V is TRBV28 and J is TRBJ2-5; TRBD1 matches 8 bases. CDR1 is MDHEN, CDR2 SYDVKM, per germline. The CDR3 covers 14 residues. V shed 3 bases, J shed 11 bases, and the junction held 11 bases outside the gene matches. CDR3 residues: CASSFRDRYNEQYF. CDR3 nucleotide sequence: TGTGCCAGCAGTTTCCGGGACAGGTACAATGAGCAGTACTTC. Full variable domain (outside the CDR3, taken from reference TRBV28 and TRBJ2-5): DVKVTQSSRYLVKRTGEKVFLECVQDMDHENMFWYRQDPGLGLRLIYFSYDVKMKEKGDIPEGYSVSREKKERFSLILESASTNQTSMYLCASSFRDRYNEQYFGPGTRLLVL.

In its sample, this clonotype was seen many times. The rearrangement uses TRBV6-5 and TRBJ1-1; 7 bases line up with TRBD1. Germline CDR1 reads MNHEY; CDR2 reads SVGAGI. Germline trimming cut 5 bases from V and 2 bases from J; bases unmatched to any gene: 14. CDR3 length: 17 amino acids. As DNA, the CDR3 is TGTGCCAGCAGTAATCGACCCCCGACAGGGCCCAACACTGAAGCTTTCTTT. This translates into CASSNRPPTGPNTEAFF.

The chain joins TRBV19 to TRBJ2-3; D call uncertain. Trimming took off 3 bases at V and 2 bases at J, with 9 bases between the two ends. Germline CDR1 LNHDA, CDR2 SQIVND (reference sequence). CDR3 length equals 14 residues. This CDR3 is CASSMVGPTDTQYF. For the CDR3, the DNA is TGTGCCAGTAGTATGGTCGGTCCCACAGATACGCAGTATTTT.

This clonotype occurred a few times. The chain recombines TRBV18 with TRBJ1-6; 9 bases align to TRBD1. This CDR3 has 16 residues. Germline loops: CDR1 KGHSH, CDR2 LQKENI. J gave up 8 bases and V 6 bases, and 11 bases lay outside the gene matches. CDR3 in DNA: TGTGCCAGCTCCCCTTCAGGGGGACAGGGCGATTCACCCCTCCACTTT. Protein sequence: CASSPSGGQGDSPLHF.

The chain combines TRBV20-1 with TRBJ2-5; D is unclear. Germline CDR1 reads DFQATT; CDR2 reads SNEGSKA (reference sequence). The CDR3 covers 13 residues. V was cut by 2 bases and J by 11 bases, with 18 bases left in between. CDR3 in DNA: TGCAGTGCTAGATCGCCTCTGGGTCTCGGACAGTACTTC. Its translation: CSARSPLGLGQYF.

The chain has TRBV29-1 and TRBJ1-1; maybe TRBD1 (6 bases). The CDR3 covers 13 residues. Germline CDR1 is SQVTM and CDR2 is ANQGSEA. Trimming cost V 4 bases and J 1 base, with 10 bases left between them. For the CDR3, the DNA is TGCAGCGTTGTAAGGGGGGGGAACACTGAAGCTTTCTTT. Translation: CSVVRGGNTEAFF.

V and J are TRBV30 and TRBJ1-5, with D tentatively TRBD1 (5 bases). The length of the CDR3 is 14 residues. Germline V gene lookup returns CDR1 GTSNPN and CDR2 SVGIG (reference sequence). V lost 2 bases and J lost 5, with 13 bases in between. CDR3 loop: CAWSMGPGDQPQHF. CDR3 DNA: TGTGCCTGGAGTATGGGACCGGGGGATCAGCCCCAGCATTTT. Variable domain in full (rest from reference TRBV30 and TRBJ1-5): SQTIHQWPATLVQPVGSPLSLECTVEGTSNPNLYWYRQAAGRGLQLLFYSVGIGQISSEVPQNLSASRPQDRQFILSSKKLLLSDSGFYLCAWSMGPGDQPQHFGDGTRLSIL.

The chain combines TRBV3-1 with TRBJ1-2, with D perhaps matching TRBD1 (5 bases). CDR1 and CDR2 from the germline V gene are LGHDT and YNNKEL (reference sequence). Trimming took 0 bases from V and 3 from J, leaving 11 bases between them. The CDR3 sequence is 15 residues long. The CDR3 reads CASSQDGAGHYGYTF. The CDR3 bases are TGTGCCAGCAGCCAAGATGGAGCAGGGCACTATGGCTACACCTTC.

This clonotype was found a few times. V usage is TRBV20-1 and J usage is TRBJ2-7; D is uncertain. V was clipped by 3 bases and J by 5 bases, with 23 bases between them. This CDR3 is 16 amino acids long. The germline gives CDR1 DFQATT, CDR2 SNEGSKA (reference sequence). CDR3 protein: CSARTLSVGVWNEQYF. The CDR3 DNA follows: TGCAGTGCTAGGACGCTTTCTGTTGGGGTTTGGAACGAGCAGTACTTC.

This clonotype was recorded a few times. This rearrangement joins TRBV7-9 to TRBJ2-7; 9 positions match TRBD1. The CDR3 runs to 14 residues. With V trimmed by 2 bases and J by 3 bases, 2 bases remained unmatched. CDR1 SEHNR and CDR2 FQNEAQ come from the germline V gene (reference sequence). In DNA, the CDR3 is TGTGCCAGCAGCTTAAGGGACAGGGACTACGAGCAGTACTTC. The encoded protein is CASSLRDRDYEQYF.